This entry concerns a single TCR beta chain. The sample is drawn from a study of CD8+ T cells in alopecia areata. Background on the study: For the treated group, dosing was oral tofacitinib at 5 to 10 mg twice daily.

The V end lost 0 bases, the J end lost 5 bases, and 16 bases lay between the germline ends. This CDR3 region has 16 residues. Germline-derived CDR1 and CDR2 are LNHNV and YYDKDF (reference sequence). Treatment here: oral pan-JAK inhibitor, 5-10 mg twice daily. Alopecia areata patients had lesional scalp punch biopsies and peripheral blood taken from them. In each case, RNA was isolated and then reverse transcribed into cDNA as the sequencing template. The protocol was immunoSEQ multiplex PCR, while the TCRdb copy is restricted to in-frame clones and leaves out a portion. The sample contains tens of thousands of clones, over 25% of which appear only once.

The sequence derives from a human donor with alopecia areata. The chain joins TRBV15 to TRBJ2-5; tentative D call: TRBD2 (5 bases). The starting material was CD8+ T cells sorted from blood, obtained at week 4, from a patient treated with tofacitinib. The CDR3: CATSRDRTRSEETQYF. The DNA of the CDR3 is TGTGCCACCAGCAGAGATCGGACTCGGAGCGAGGAGACCCAGTACTTC.